This T cell receptor (beta chain) was captured in a study of blood T cells in healthy people across ages. The V end lost 7 bases, the J end lost 0 bases, and 11 bases lay between the germline ends. There are 15 residues in the CDR3. Per germline, CDR1 KGHDR and CDR2 SFDVKD. Comments on this clonotype: Its antigen is currently unknown.

Whole-study findings and limits: Age showed a roughly linear inverse relationship with TCR beta diversity per million T cells.

Each sample gave at least 6 million isolated PBMCs. Each sample provided at least 5 micrograms of extracted total RNA. The second PCR ran about 7 to 12 cycles with a sample-barcoded 5' primer and J-beta primers. A template-switch adaptor that had 12 random nucleotides put a tag on each cDNA molecule. TCRdb independently ran MiXCR on the 5' RACE reads; one entry per CDR3 protein. Of 800,000 to 1,000,000 distinct CDR3 sequences listed, around 46% are singletons. The genes are TRBV24-1 and TRBJ1-4, with a tentative D call TRBD1 (6 bases). The TCR originated in a man aged 30 to 45 in good health. Source material: blood. The CDR3 nucleotides are TGTGCCACCAGCGCAGGGGCCCCAACTAATGAAAAACTGTTTTTT. Translating it yields CATSAGAPTNEKLFF.